This T cell receptor beta chain was identified during a study of blood T cell repertoires in COVID-19. On the study more broadly: The origin of the acute and convalescent COVID-19 samples was the United States, Italy and Spain. In each case, the material was cDNA or gDNA derived from T cells, B-cell-depleted T cells, or PBMCs.

In the original workflow: From reference gene primer amplification, estimates of nucleated cell counts were derived. TCRdb's table, derived via immunoSEQ multiplex PCR, lists solely in-frame clones and lacks some. The DNA gave D and trimming, while V, J and clone size come from that table. Among more than 45,000 clones listed, around 83% were seen once. The source is a human donor in a cohort sampled during active COVID-19. The sample consisted of peripheral blood.

As DNA, the CDR3 is TGTGCCAGTAGCTCCCTCCCGACCGGGACAGGGGGGGCCGGGGAGCTGTTTTTT. Its translation is CASSSLPTGTGGAGELFF. This sequence joins TRBV19 and TRBJ2-2, with 11 bases aligning to TRBD1. This CDR3 region has 18 residues. Germline loops: CDR1 LNHDA, CDR2 SQIVND (reference sequence). V gave up 6 bases and J gave up 6 bases; unmatched junction bases: 15.